This T cell receptor (beta chain) was observed in a study of blood T cell repertoires in COVID-19. Study details: Collection of acute and convalescent COVID-19 samples took place in the United States, Italy and Spain. Sources were T cells, B-cell-depleted T cells, or PBMCs; the material itself was cDNA or gDNA.

Authors' methods: For nucleated cells, counts were estimated from reference gene primer amplification. Assay: immunoSEQ multiplex PCR; the TCRdb copy retains only in-frame clones and omits some. The V and J calls and clone size were taken over from that table, and D and trimming were inferred from the DNA. The profile shows about 130,000 clones, more than 75% of them singletons. CDR3 length: 12 amino acids. V dropped 4 bases and J dropped 3 bases, with 5 bases sitting between them. Germline values: CDR1 SEHNR, CDR2 FQNEAQ (reference sequence). In this sample, this clone turned up a few times. This TCR was recovered from a man aged 55-75 years who had recovered from COVID-19. This rearrangement joins TRBV7-9 to TRBJ2-3; no reliable D call. Source material: peripheral blood. The CDR3 nucleotides read TGTGCCAGCAGCTCCGGGACAGATACGCAGTATTTT. This codes for CASSSGTDTQYF.